Listed below are T cell receptor beta chains from one sample, sequenced in a study of regulatory T cells in long-lasting Graves disease. TCRdb re-called the multiplex PCR reads with MiXCR, one entry per CDR3 protein. The table has about 500,000 distinct CDR3 sequences, 12% seen once. The sample was also linked to a second study, of T cells in Graves' hyperthyroidism and ophthalmopathy.

Sequences were derived from peripheral blood mononuclear cells (PBMCs), sampled at new diagnosis, from a patient treated with antithyroid drugs. These receptors were obtained from a woman aged 30 to 39 with Graves disease. The CDR3 runs from the conserved cysteine through the conserved F or W. The order of the fields is J gene, D gene, V gene, clone size, CDR3 protein, CDR3 DNA. The D gene is left open where the match is weak. The listing skips clone size in some rows; elsewhere it reads once, few, many or a size class.

j_gene: TRBJ2-7
d_gene: TRBD1
v_gene: TRBV28
abundance: few
CDR3aa: CASSSLSGDRDGEQYF
CDR3nt: TGTGCCAGCAGTTCCCTATCCGGGGACAGGGACGGCGAGCAGTACTTC

j_gene: TRBJ2-1
d_gene: TRBD2
v_gene: TRBV6-1
abundance: NA
CDR3aa: CASTPSTGLAGAPYNEQFF
CDR3nt: TGTGCCAGCACCCCCTCAACGGGACTAGCGGGAGCCCCGTACAATGAGCAGTTCTTC

j_gene: TRBJ2-7
d_gene: TRBD2
v_gene: TRBV15
abundance: many
CDR3aa: CATSEQRGLAAYEQYF
CDR3nt: TGTGCCACCAGCGAACAAAGGGGACTAGCGGCCTACGAGCAGTACTTC

j_gene: TRBJ1-6
d_gene: TRBD1
v_gene: TRBV5-1
abundance: many
CDR3aa: CASSYGQGVDSPLHF
CDR3nt: TGCGCCAGCAGCTACGGACAGGGAGTGGATTCACCCCTCCACTTT

j_gene: TRBJ1-4
d_gene: TRBD1
v_gene: TRBV11-2
abundance: NA
CDR3aa: CASRPGGDSEKLFF
CDR3nt: TGTGCCAGCAGGCCAGGGGGAGATAGTGAAAAACTGTTTTTT

j_gene: TRBJ1-1
d_gene: NA
v_gene: TRBV7-9
abundance: few
CDR3aa: CASSLIVGEDSEAFF
CDR3nt: TGTGCCAGCAGCCTGATCGTGGGGGAGGACTCTGAAGCTTTCTTT

j_gene: TRBJ2-7
d_gene: NA
v_gene: TRBV2
abundance: many
CDR3aa: CASSDKRAYEQYF
CDR3nt: TGTGCCAGCAGTGATAAACGGGCCTACGAGCAGTACTTC

j_gene: TRBJ1-6
d_gene: NA
v_gene: TRBV28
abundance: many
CDR3aa: CASSLLREGVKTNSPLHF
CDR3nt: TGTGCCAGCAGTTTACTCCGGGAGGGGGTTAAAACTAATTCACCCCTCCACTTT

j_gene: TRBJ2-5
d_gene: NA
v_gene: TRBV11-2
abundance: many
CDR3aa: CASSPGLGVQETQYF
CDR3nt: TGTGCCAGCAGCCCAGGACTGGGTGTTCAAGAGACCCAGTACTTC

j_gene: TRBJ1-1
d_gene: TRBD1
v_gene: TRBV3-1
abundance: many
CDR3aa: CASSAGDRNTEAFF
CDR3nt: TGTGCCAGCAGCGCCGGGGACAGGAACACTGAAGCTTTCTTT

j_gene: TRBJ1-6
d_gene: NA
v_gene: TRBV27
abundance: many
CDR3aa: CASRPFGFSPLHF
CDR3nt: TGTGCCAGCAGACCCTTCGGGTTCTCACCCCTCCACTTT

j_gene: TRBJ2-1
d_gene: NA
v_gene: TRBV29-1
abundance: few
CDR3aa: CSGEDGNEQFF
CDR3nt: TGCAGCGGGGAGGATGGCAATGAGCAGTTCTTC

j_gene: TRBJ2-6
d_gene: NA
v_gene: TRBV6-1
abundance: many
CDR3aa: CASSQGKTPSGANVLTF
CDR3nt: TGTGCCAGCAGCCAGGGGAAAACACCATCTGGGGCCAACGTCCTGACTTTC

j_gene: TRBJ1-5
d_gene: TRBD1
v_gene: TRBV19
abundance: few
CDR3aa: CASSGTGPNQPQHF
CDR3nt: TGTGCCAGTAGTGGGACAGGGCCTAATCAGCCCCAGCATTTT

j_gene: TRBJ1-1
d_gene: NA
v_gene: TRBV10-3
abundance: many
CDR3aa: CAISDIWGASPMDTEAFF
CDR3nt: TGTGCCATCAGTGACATCTGGGGGGCGTCCCCTATGGACACTGAAGCTTTCTTT